These 8 T cell receptor delta chains came from one sample sequenced in a study of gamma-delta chains in newborns, infants, children. TCRdb re-processed the reads using CATT. The data show 2,500 to 3,000 delta-chain clones, 35% to 55% seen once. The material was blood, obtained at baseline. The receptors were sampled from a child who received the measles vaccine.

A word on this clone: Possible read error: a much larger clone is one base away. This same CDR3 is encoded by further DNA sequences in the sample. The V call is TRDV1, the J call TRDJ1; 7 bases are shared with TRDD3. The CDR3 is 18 residues long. The germline V gene encodes CDR1 TSWWSYY and CDR2 QGS. V shed 0 bases and J 7 bases; nucleotides not matched to a gene: 17. CDR3 region: CALGELALTVLGRGKLIF. CDR3 in DNA: TGTGCTCTTGGGGAACTAGCCCTTACAGTACTGGGGAGGGGTAAACTCATCTTT.

The genes are TRDV1 and TRDJ1; TRDD3 agrees at 13 bases. CDR1 is TSWWSYY, CDR2 QGS, per germline. The CDR3 spans 22 residues. V lost 0 bases, J lost 4 bases, and 20 bases stayed unmatched. CDR3 nucleotides: TGTGCTCTTGGGGAACTAGTGCTGACGGGGCTGGACTGGGGGATACGTCTCGATAAACTCATCTTT. The encoded protein is CALGELVLTGLDWGIRLDKLIF.

CDR3 protein: CALGERENHLLGGIRKLIF. CDR3 bases: TGTGCTCTTGGGGAACGGGAAAACCACTTACTGGGGGGGATAAGGAAACTCATCTTT. The chain uses TRDV1 and TRDJ1; 8 positions agree with TRDD3. The CDR3 runs 19 residues. V trimming: 1 base; J trimming: 8 bases; junction bases outside the gene matches: 21. Germline values: CDR1 TSWWSYY, CDR2 QGS.

The gene calls are TRDV1 and TRDJ1, with a weak D call TRDD2 (6 bases). Germline CDR1 TSWWSYY, CDR2 QGS. This CDR3 region has 20 residues. The V gene lost 1 base and the J gene lost 2 bases, with 26 bases spanning the gap. CDR3 protein: CALGEPFPPAWACRTDKLIF. The DNA of the CDR3 is TGTGCTCTTGGGGAACCCTTCCCTCCGGCCTGGGCGTGTCGTACCGATAAACTCATCTTT.

In its sample, this clone was seen a few times. V is TRDV3 and J is TRDJ1; TRDD3 agrees at 8 bases. Germline-derived CDR1 and CDR2 are TVYSNPD and GDNSRS (reference sequence). The trim removed 1 base at V and 0 bases at J, leaving 13 bases unmatched. The CDR3 consists of 17 residues. In nucleotides, the CDR3 is TGTGCCTTTACAGGGGGGGATATCGCCCTCCACACCGATAAACTCATCTTT. Encoded protein: CAFTGGDIALHTDKLIF.

As for this clone: A much more abundant neighbour one base away suggests this may be a read error. The chain employs TRDV2 and TRDJ3; 12 bases fit TRDD3. The germline V gene encodes CDR1 GEAIGNYY and CDR2 EKD. This CDR3 has 18 residues. CDR3 in amino acids: CACDTVLGDTWGTRQMFF. CDR3 DNA: TGTGCCTGTGACACCGTACTGGGGGATACCTGGGGCACCCGACAGATGTTTTTC.

Remarks on this clone: A single base separates this from a much larger clone, so it may be a read error. Distinct nucleotide sequences in the sample also encode this CDR3. The chain carries TRDV1 and TRDJ1; 9 bases line up with TRDD2. Germline CDR1 TSWWSYY, CDR2 QGS. This CDR3 spans 18 amino acids. The CDR3 region is CALGELTFLLHWADKLIF. In DNA, the CDR3 is TGTGCTCTTGGGGAACTTACCTTCCTACTTCACTGGGCCGATAAACTCATCTTC.

With regard to this clone: It may be a read error: a sequence one base away is much more abundant. This chain joins TRAV29/DV5 and TRDJ2; maybe TRDD3 (7 bases). From germline, CDR1 is NSMFDY and CDR2 ISSIKDK. The CDR3 contains 18 residues. CDR3 residues: CAASASYWDTTLTARLFF. Written as DNA, the CDR3 is TGTGCAGCAAGCGCGTCCTACTGGGATACCACTTTGACAGCACGACTCTTCTTT.